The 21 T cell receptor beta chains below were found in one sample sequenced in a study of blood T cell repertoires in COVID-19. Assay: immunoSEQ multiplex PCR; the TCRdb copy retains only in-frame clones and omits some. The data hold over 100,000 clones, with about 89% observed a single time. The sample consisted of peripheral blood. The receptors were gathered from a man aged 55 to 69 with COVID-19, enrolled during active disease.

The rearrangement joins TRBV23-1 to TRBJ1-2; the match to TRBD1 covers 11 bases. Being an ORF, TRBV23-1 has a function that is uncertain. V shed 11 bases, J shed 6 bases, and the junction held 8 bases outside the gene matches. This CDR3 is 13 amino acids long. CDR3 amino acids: CADLGQGANGYTF. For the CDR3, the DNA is TGCGCCGACCTTGGACAGGGGGCTAATGGCTACACCTTC.

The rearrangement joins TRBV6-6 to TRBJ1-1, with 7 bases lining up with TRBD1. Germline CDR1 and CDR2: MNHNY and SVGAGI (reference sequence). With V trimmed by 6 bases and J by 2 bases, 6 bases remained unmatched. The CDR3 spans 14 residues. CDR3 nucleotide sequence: TGTGCCAGCAGCAGACAGGGAGTTAACACTGAAGCTTTCTTT. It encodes CASSRQGVNTEAFF.

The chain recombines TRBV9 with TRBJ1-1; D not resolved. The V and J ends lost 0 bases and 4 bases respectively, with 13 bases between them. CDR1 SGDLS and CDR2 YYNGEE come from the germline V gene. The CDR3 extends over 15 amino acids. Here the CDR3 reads CASSVGADIGTEAFF. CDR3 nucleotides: TGTGCCAGCAGCGTAGGGGCAGATATTGGCACTGAAGCTTTCTTT.

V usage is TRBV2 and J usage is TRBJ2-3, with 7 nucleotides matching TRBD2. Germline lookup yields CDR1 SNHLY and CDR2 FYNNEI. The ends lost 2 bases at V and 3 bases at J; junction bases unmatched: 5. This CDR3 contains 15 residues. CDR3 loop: CASSESGGRTDTQYF. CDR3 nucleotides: TGTGCCAGCAGTGAATCCGGGGGGAGGACAGATACGCAGTATTTT.

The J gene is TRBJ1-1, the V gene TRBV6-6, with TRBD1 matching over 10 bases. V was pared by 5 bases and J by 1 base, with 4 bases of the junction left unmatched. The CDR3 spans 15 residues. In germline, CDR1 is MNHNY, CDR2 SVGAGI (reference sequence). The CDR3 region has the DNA TGTGCCAGCAGTGGCCGGGACAGGGGGAACACTGAAGCTTTCTTT. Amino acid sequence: CASSGRDRGNTEAFF.

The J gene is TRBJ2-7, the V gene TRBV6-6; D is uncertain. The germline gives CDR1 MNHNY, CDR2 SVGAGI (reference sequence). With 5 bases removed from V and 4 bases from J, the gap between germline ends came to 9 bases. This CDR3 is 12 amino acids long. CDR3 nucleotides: TGTGCCAGCAGTACCCAGGCGTACGAGCAGTACTTC. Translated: CASSTQAYEQYF.

CDR3 residues: CASSLASGQETQYF. In DNA, the CDR3 is TGCGCCAGCAGCTTGGCGTCAGGGCAAGAGACCCAGTACTTC. The genes are TRBV5-1 and TRBJ2-5; D perhaps matches TRBD1 (5 bases). Germline assignment: CDR1 SGHRS and CDR2 YFSETQ. Between the trimmed V and J ends, which lost 0 bases and 2 bases, there was a span of 8 bases. The CDR3 length is 14 residues.

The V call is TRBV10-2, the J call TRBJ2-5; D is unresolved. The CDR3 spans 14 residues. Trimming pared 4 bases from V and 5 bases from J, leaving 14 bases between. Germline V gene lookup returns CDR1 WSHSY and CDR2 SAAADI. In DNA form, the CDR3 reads TGCGCCAGCAGTGTGGCGGCGCGCTCCGAGACCCAGTACTTC. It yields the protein CASSVAARSETQYF.

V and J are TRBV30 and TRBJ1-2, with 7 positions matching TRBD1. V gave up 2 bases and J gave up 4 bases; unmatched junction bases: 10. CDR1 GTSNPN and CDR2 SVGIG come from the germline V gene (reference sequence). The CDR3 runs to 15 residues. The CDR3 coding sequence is TGTGCCTGGAGTCTTATCCGGGGACAGCCCTATGGCTACACCTTC. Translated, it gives CAWSLIRGQPYGYTF.

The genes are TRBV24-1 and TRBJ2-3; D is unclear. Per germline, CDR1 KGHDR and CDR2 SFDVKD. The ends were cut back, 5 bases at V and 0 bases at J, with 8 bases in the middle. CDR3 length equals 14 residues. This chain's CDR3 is CATSVGASTDTQYF. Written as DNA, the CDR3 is TGTGCCACCAGTGTTGGAGCTAGCACAGATACGCAGTATTTT.

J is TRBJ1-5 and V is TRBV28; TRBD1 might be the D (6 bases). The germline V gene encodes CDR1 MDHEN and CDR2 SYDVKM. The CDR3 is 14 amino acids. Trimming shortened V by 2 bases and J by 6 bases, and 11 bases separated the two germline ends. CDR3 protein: CASSLPQGVQPQHF. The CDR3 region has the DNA TGTGCCAGCAGTTTACCACAGGGCGTTCAGCCCCAGCATTTT. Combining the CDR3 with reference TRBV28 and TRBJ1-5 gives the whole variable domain DVKVTQSSRYLVKRTGEKVFLECVQDMDHENMFWYRQDPGLGLRLIYFSYDVKMKEKGDIPEGYSVSREKKERFSLILESASTNQTSMYLCASSLPQGVQPQHFGDGTRLSIL.

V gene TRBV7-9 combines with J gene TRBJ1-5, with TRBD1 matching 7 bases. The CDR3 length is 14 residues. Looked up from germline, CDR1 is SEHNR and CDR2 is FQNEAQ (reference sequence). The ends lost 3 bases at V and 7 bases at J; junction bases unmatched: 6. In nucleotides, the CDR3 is TGTGCCAGCAGCTTGGGGGACAGCGGGCAGCCCCAGCATTTT. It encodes CASSLGDSGQPQHF.

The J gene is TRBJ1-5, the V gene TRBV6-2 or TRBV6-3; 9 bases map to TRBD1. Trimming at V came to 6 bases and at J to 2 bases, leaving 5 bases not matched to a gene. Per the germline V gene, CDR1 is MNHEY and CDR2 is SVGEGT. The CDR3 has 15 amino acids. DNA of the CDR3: TGTGCCAGCAGCGACAGGGGGGAAGGCAATCAGCCCCAGCATTTT. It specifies CASSDRGEGNQPQHF.

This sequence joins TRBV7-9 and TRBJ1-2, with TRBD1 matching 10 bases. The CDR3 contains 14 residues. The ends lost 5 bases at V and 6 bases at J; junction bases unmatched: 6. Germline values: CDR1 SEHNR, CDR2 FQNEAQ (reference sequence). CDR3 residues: CASSKDRGRDGYTF. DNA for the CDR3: TGTGCCAGCAGCAAAGACAGGGGGCGGGATGGCTACACCTTC.

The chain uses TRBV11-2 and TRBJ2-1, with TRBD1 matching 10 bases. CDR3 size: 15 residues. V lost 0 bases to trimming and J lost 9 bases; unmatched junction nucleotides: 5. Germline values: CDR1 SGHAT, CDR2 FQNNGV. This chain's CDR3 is CASSLERQGAGEQFF. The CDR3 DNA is TGTGCCAGCAGCTTAGAGAGACAGGGGGCAGGTGAGCAGTTCTTC.

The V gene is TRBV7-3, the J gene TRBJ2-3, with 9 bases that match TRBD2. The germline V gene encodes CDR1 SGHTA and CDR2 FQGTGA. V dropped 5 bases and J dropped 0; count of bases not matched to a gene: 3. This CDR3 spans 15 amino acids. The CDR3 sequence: CASSTAGGSTDTQYF. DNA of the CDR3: TGTGCCAGCAGCACAGCGGGGGGTAGCACAGATACGCAGTATTTT.

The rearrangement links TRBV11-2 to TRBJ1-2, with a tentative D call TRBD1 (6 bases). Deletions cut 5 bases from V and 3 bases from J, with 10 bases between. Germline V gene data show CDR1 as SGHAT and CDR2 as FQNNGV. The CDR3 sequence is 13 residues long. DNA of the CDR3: TGTGCCAGCAGCCTCAGGACAGACTATGGCTACACCTTC. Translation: CASSLRTDYGYTF. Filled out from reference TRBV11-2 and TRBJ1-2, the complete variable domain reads EAGVAQSPRYKIIEKRQSVAFWCNPISGHATLYWYQQILGQGPKLLIQFQNNGVVDDSQLPKDRFSAERLKGVDSTLKIQPAKLEDSAVYLCASSLRTDYGYTFGSGTRLTVV.

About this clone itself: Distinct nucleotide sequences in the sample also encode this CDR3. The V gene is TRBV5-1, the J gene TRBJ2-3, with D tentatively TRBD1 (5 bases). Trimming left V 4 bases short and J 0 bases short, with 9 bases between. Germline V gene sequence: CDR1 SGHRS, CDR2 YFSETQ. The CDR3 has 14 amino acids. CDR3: CASSLTASTDTQYF. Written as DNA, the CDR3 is TGCGCCAGCAGCCTGACAGCCAGCACAGATACGCAGTATTTT.

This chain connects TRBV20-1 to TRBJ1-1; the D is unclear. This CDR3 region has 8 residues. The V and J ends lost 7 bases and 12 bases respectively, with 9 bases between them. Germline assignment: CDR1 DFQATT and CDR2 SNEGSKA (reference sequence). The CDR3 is CSGFGSFF. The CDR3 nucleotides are TGCAGTGGCTTCGGGTCTTTCTTT.

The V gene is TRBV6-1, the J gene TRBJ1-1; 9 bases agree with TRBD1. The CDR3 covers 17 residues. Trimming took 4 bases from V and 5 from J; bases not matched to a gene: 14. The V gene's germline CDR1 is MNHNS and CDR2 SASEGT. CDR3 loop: CASSGAKQGALWTEAFF. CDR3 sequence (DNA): TGTGCCAGCAGTGGAGCGAAACAGGGGGCGCTTTGGACTGAAGCTTTCTTT.

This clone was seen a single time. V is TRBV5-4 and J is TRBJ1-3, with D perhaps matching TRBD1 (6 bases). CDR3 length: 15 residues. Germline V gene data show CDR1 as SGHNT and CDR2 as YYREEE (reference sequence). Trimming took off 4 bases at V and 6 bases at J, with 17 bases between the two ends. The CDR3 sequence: CASSRQALGENTIYF. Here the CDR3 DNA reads TGTGCCAGCAGCCGACAGGCCCTCGGAGAAAACACCATATATTTT.